This T cell receptor (beta chain) came from a study of blood T cell repertoires in COVID-19. Study summary: From the United States, Italy and Spain came samples of acute and convalescent COVID-19. T cells, B-cell-depleted T cells, or PBMCs supplied cDNA or gDNA.

This CDR3 is built from 14 residues. Germline V gives CDR1 MNHEY, CDR2 SVGAGI. V was trimmed by 9 bases and J by 0 bases, leaving 15 bases between them. In the original analysis: Cell counts per sample came from amplifying reference gene primers. This table comes from immunoSEQ multiplex PCR, and its TCRdb copy is limited to in-frame clones, with some not included. V and J calls and clone size come straight from that table; D and trimming were deduced from the DNA. The sample carries tens of thousands of clones, about 91% recorded once. The sequenced sample consisted of peripheral blood. This clonotype originated in a man aged 50-60 years with active COVID-19. The V gene is TRBV6-5, the J gene TRBJ2-7, with D perhaps TRBD2 (5 bases). The CDR3 DNA is TGTGCCAGTCGTTTTTTTAGCGCCTCCTACGAGCAGTACTTC. Translated: CASRFFSASYEQYF.